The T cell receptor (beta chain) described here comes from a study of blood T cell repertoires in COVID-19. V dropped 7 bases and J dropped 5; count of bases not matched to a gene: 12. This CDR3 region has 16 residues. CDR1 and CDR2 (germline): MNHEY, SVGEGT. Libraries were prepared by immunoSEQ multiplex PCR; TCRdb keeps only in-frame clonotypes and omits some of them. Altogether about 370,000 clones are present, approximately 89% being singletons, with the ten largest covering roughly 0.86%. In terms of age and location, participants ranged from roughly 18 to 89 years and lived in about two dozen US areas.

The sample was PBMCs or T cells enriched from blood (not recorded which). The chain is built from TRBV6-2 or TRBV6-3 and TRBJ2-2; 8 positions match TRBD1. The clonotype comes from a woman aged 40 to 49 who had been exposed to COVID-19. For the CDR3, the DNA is TGTGCCAGCATCCCAACAGGACAGGGCTTGACCGGGGAGCTGTTTTTT. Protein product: CASIPTGQGLTGELFF.